These 8 T cell receptor beta chains came from one sample sequenced in a study of blood T cell repertoires in COVID-19 (TCRdb year 2020). Receptor libraries were prepared by the immunoSEQ multiplex PCR assay. Here the immuneACCESS table is served through TCRdb, limited to in-frame sequences with V and J called. Missing clones are a known gap in these copies; in checked studies unresolved V genes cover under half, and the rest lacks a known reason. The sample includes 150,000 to 200,000 clones, with 89% observed a single time. The ten largest clones represent approximately 3% of the sample. Sequenced input: peripheral blood. All receptors come from a man in his sixties with acute or convalescent COVID-19.

The sample holds one count of this clone. V gene TRBV18 combines with J gene TRBJ1-1; no clear D. Trimming left V 2 bases short and J 6 bases short, with 10 bases between. The CDR3 runs 13 residues. CDR1 is KGHSH, CDR2 LQKENI, per germline. Here the CDR3 DNA reads TGTGCCAGCTCACCAGGGCAGAATGCTGAAGCTTTCTTT. It yields the protein CASSPGQNAEAFF.

This clone has just one count. The chain carries TRBV6-1 and TRBJ1-6; no clear D. The V gene's germline CDR1 is MNHNS and CDR2 SASEGT. The germline V and J ends were trimmed by 3 bases and 3 bases, with 12 bases remaining between them. The CDR3 runs to 16 residues. CDR3 residues: CASSEGHLLYNSPLHF. The CDR3 bases are TGTGCCAGCAGTGAGGGCCACCTTCTCTATAATTCACCCCTCCACTTT.

V gene TRBV5-1 combines with J gene TRBJ2-5; D might be TRBD2 (5 bases). V was trimmed by 1 base and J by 5 bases, leaving 15 bases between them. The V gene's germline CDR1 is SGHRS and CDR2 YFSETQ. CDR3 length equals 15 residues. The CDR3: CASSLSRARAETQYF. The DNA of the CDR3 is TGCGCCAGCAGCTTGTCGAGGGCACGGGCGGAGACCCAGTACTTC.

The chain uses TRBV4-3 and TRBJ2-3; D might be TRBD2 (6 bases). Germline CDR1 is LGHNA and CDR2 is YSLEER. Trimming stripped 3 bases from V and 0 bases from J, with 13 bases between. The CDR3 consists of 16 residues. The DNA of the CDR3 is TGCGCCAGCAGCCACCCCCCCGGGGGAAGCACAGATACGCAGTATTTT. Protein product: CASSHPPGGSTDTQYF.

This rearrangement joins TRBV9 to TRBJ2-2; D perhaps matches TRBD1 (5 bases). Germline-derived CDR1 and CDR2 are SGDLS and YYNGEE. The CDR3 is made up of 15 amino acids. Trimming stripped 5 bases from V and 6 bases from J, with 17 bases between. In nucleotides, the CDR3 is TGTGCCAGCAGTGCAGGGCCAGGAAGTTCCGGGGAGCTGTTTTTT. Translation: CASSAGPGSSGELFF.

CDR3 coding DNA: TGTGCCAGCAGCTTAAGGAACAGAATAAACAATGAGCAGTTCTTC. It specifies CASSLRNRINNEQFF. V and J are TRBV5-8 and TRBJ2-1, with D unclear. Trimming removed 2 bases at V and 5 bases at J, with 14 bases between. The CDR3 loop spans 15 amino acids. The germline V gene has CDR1 SGHTS and CDR2 YDEGEE. Based on the CDR3 plus reference TRBV5-8 and TRBJ2-1, the full variable domain is EAGVTQSPTHLIKTRGQQATLRCSPISGHTSVYWYQQALGLGLQFLLWYDEGEERNRGNFPPRFSGRQFPNYSSELNVNALELEDSALYLCASSLRNRINNEQFFGPGTRLTVL.

V gene TRBV11-2 combines with J gene TRBJ2-5; D is ambiguous. The ends were cut back, 0 bases at V and 5 bases at J, with 4 bases in the middle. This CDR3 region has 12 residues. The germline CDR1 and CDR2 sequences are SGHAT and FQNNGV. CDR3 region: CASSLERETQYF. The CDR3 nucleotides read TGTGCCAGCAGCTTAGAGAGGGAGACCCAGTACTTC.

The chain is built from TRBV3-1 (or the pseudogene TRBV3-2) and TRBJ2-4, with 8 nucleotides matching TRBD1. V shed 3 bases and J 15 bases; nucleotides not matched to a gene: 4. The CDR3 sequence is 11 residues long. The V gene's germline CDR1 is LGHDT and CDR2 YNNKEL (reference sequence). The chain's CDR3 is CASSQGQGAYF. The CDR3, as DNA: TGTGCCAGCAGCCAGGGCCAGGGGGCGTACTTC.